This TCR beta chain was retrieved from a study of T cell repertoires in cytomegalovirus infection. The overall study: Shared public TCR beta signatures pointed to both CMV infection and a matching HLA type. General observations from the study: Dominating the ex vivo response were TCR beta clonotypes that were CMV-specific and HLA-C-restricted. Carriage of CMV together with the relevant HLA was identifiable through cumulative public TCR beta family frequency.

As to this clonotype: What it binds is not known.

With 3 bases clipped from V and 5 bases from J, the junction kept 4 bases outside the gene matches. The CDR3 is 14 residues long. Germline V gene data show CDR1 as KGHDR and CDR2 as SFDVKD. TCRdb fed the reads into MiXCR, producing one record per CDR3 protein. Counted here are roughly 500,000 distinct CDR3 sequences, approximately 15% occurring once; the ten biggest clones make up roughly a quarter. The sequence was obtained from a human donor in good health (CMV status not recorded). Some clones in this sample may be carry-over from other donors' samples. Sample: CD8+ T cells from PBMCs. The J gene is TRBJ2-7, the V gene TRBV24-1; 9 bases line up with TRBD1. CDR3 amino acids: CATSDGQGLDEQYF. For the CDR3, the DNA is TGTGCCACCAGTGATGGACAGGGGTTGGACGAGCAGTACTTC.